Listed below are T cell receptor beta chains from one sample, sequenced in a study of T-cell reconstitution after alpha-beta-depleted transplantation in children. TCRdb passed the PCR reads through MiXCR, listing each CDR3 protein once. The data hold almost 250,000 distinct CDR3 sequences, with about 23% observed a single time. Sample: PBMCs, taken before TCRalphabeta/CD19-depleted stem cell transplant. These receptors all come from a girl aged 2 to 10 with Fanconi anemia, due to receive a stem cell transplant. Each CDR3 is given with its conserved first and last residue. D genes are given only for firm matches. A row's size may be missing; if present it is once, few, many or a size class.

D	J	V	size	DNA	CDR3
NA	TRBJ2-7	TRBV11-1	few	TGTGCCAGCAGCCCGGTGGGGGCTAGGGGGAGACACAACTACGAGCAGTACTTC	CASSPVGARGRHNYEQYF
TRBD2	TRBJ2-3	TRBV10-3	many	TGTGCCATCAGTGGACTAGCTGGAGATACGCAGTATTTT	CAISGLAGDTQYF
NA	TRBJ2-3	TRBV20-1	many	TGCAGTGCTACCCGGGATTTCACAGATACGCAGTATTTT	CSATRDFTDTQYF
TRBD2	TRBJ2-1	TRBV29-1	many	TGCAGCGTACAACTAGCGACCTCCTACAATGAGCAGTTCTTC	CSVQLATSYNEQFF
TRBD2	TRBJ2-7	TRBV28	few	TGTGCCAGCAGTTTTGTATTCGGACTAGCGGGAGCCGAGCAGTACTTC	CASSFVFGLAGAEQYF
TRBD1	TRBJ1-6	TRBV7-9	few	TGTGCCAGCAGCTTAGGGCACGGGACAGGGGATTCACCCCTCCACTTT	CASSLGHGTGDSPLHF
NA	TRBJ2-3	TRBV6-1	NA	TGTGCCAGCAGGCCTATGGGCGGCCGTTATCGAGATACGCAGTATTTT	CASRPMGGRYRDTQYF
NA	TRBJ2-5	TRBV7-9	few	TGTGCCAGCAGCCTGGACCCGGGGTCCCAGTACTTC	CASSLDPGSQYF
NA	TRBJ2-6	TRBV7-9	many	TGTGCCAGCAGCTTTCCCGGGACGGATGTCTCTGGGGCCAACGTCCTGACTTTC	CASSFPGTDVSGANVLTF
NA	TRBJ2-5	TRBV25-1	NA	TGTGCCAGCAGTGAATCTCTAGGGGGGGAGACCCAGTACTTC	CASSESLGGETQYF
NA	TRBJ2-5	TRBV7-2	many	TGTGCCAGCAGTCGGGGATTCAAAGAGACCCAGTACTTC	CASSRGFKETQYF
NA	TRBJ2-7	TRBV20-1	many	TGCAGTGCTAGAGATGAGCTAGTAGGATACGAGCAGTACTTC	CSARDELVGYEQYF
NA	TRBJ2-5	TRBV20-1	NA	TGCAGTGCTAGAGACCTCATGAGCGGAGAGACCCAGTACTTC	CSARDLMSGETQYF
NA	TRBJ1-3	TRBV7-2	NA	TGTGCCAGCAGCACGACGCACAGTATGGGAAACACCATATATTTT	CASSTTHSMGNTIYF
NA	TRBJ1-1	TRBV6-1	NA	TGTGCCAGCAGTCGGATGGTTCGAACTGAAGCTTTCTTT	CASSRMVRTEAFF
TRBD2	TRBJ2-3	TRBV12-5	few	TGTGCTAGTGGTTTAGGGGTAGCGGGCTCCACAGATACGCAGTATTTT	CASGLGVAGSTDTQYF
NA	TRBJ2-7	TRBV21-1	once	TGTGCCAGCAGCAAAGAGTCCGGACTAGCGGAATACGAGCAGTACTTC	CASSKESGLAEYEQYF
TRBD2	TRBJ2-7	TRBV3-1	NA	TGTGCCAGCAGCCGTGGACTAGCGGGGGGCTATGCCTACGAGCAGTACTTC	CASSRGLAGGYAYEQYF
NA	TRBJ2-7	TRBV20-1	few	TGCAGTGCTAGATTCTATGGTGGGGACTACGAGCAGTACTTC	CSARFYGGDYEQYF
TRBD2	TRBJ2-7	TRBV7-2	few	TGTGCCAGCAGCCCGGATAGCGGGGGGGCCTACGAGCAGTACTTC	CASSPDSGGAYEQYF
TRBD2	TRBJ2-7	TRBV14	NA	TGTGCCAGCAGCCTGGTTAGCGGGATAGCCGAGCAGTACTTC	CASSLVSGIAEQYF
TRBD2	TRBJ2-1	TRBV5-1	few	TGCGCCAGCAGCCCGGGACGGGCGGCTAGCGGGGTCAATGAGCAGTTCTTC	CASSPGRAASGVNEQFF